Given below is one T cell receptor beta chain in context. Authors' data handling: The authors estimated nucleated cell counts from reference gene primer amplification. The table came from immunoSEQ multiplex PCR; TCRdb's copy has only in-frame clones and leaves some out. From that table come the V and J calls and clone size; the DNA was used to work out D and trimming. The sample includes more than 150,000 clones, 65% to 90% of them seen just once. These data belong to a study of blood T cell repertoires in COVID-19. Turning to the study itself: The study drew acute and convalescent COVID-19 samples from the United States, Italy and Spain. PBMCs, B-cell-depleted T cells, or T cells provided the cDNA or gDNA that made up the material.

The V and J ends lost 5 bases and 3 bases respectively, with 10 bases between them. Per the germline V gene, CDR1 is MDHEN and CDR2 is SYDVKM. The CDR3 loop spans 14 amino acids. J is TRBJ2-2 and V is TRBV28, with a tentative D call TRBD1 (5 bases). Sequenced material: peripheral blood. The sequence derives from a woman aged 45-65 years with acute or convalescent COVID-19. The CDR3 region is CASSVDRHTGELFF. The CDR3 bases are TGTGCCAGCAGTGTCGACAGACACACCGGGGAGCTGTTTTTT.